This T cell receptor (beta chain) was observed in a study of cytomegalovirus exposure and HLA in healthy donors. The overall study: The 90 to 150 validation repertoires used the same platform as the roughly 670 first-cohort repertoires (as reported by a later analysis).

Study-wide points: In vitro checks showed that three CMV-associated chains really do target CMV antigens. One later analysis, an examination of the 90 to 150 validation repertoires, found that first-cohort TCR clusters tended to co-occur in them.

On this clone itself: The antigen remains unidentified.

Germline V CDR1 and CDR2: SNHLY, FYNNEI. The length of the CDR3 is 13 residues. With V trimmed by 7 bases and J by 2 bases, 3 bases remained unmatched. Using immunoSEQ multiplex PCR, the repertoire was profiled, and TCRdb retains in-frame clones only, with some absent. The sample consists of fewer than 100,000 clones, 94% of them appearing once. Input material: PBMCs. The sequence derives from a woman aged 18-30 years in good health and CMV-seronegative. The chain couples TRBV2 to TRBJ2-3, with 7 positions matching TRBD2. CDR3 residues: CASIGTNTDTQYF. CDR3 DNA: TGTGCCAGCATCGGGACTAACACAGATACGCAGTATTTT.